This T cell receptor (beta chain) emerged from a study of CD8 T cells in Susac syndrome. A single count supports this clonotype. V was clipped by 5 bases and J by 2 bases, with 13 bases between them. CDR1 and CDR2 from the germline V gene are DFQATT and SNEGSKA (reference sequence). The CDR3 contains 14 residues. After extraction with the RNeasy kit, about 0.45 to 1 ug of the RNA was reverse transcribed using random hexamers. Amplification of TCR beta CDR3 used immunoSEQ multiplex PCR across 54 Vbeta and 13 Jbeta. TCRdb re-analysed the immunoSEQ multiplex PCR reads in MiXCR, keeping a single row per CDR3 protein. Among 150,000 to 200,000 distinct CDR3 sequences listed, about 96% were seen once.

This receptor was obtained from a human donor with multiple sclerosis. Material for sequencing was CD4+ T cells from PBMCs. The chain links TRBV20-1 to TRBJ1-3; TRBD1 is a possible D gene (5 bases). This CDR3 is CSAGRVAAGNTIYF. The CDR3 region has the DNA TGCAGTGCTGGCAGGGTGGCGGCTGGAAACACCATATATTTT.